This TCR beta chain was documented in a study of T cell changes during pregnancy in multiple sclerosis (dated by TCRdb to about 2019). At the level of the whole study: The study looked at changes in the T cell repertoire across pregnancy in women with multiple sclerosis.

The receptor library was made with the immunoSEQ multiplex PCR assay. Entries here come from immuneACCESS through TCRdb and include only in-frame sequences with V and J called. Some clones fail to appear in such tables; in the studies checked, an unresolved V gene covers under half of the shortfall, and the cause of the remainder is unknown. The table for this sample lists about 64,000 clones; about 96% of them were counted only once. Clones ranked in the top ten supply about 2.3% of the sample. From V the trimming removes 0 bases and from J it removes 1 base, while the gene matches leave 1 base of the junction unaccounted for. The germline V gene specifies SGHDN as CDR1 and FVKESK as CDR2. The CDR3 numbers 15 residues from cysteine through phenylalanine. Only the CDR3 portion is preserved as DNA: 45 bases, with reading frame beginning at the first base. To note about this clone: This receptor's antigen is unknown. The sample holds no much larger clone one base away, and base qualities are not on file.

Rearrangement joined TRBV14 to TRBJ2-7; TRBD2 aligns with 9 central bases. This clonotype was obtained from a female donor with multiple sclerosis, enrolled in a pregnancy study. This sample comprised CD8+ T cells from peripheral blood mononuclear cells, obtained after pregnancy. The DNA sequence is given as TGTGCCAGCAGCCAAGAGACTAGCGGTTCCTACGAGCAGTACTTC. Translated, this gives CASSQETSGSYEQYF.